The 10 T cell receptor beta chains reported below all come from one sample, sequenced in a study of human T cells and chemical hapten exposure. TCRdb processed the RACE reads anew with MiXCR; each CDR3 protein has one entry. The data hold tens of thousands of distinct CDR3 sequences, with 8% to 10% observed a single time. The time point denotes: patch test 3, about 24 weeks after DPC sensitization. This sample's treatment: therapeutic diphenylcyclopropenone sensitization with weekly scalp DPC. The study extracted total RNA from unfractionated whole blood. The sequencing used whole blood, collected in connection with sensitization to the hapten diphenylcyclopropenone (DPC). The receptor set was obtained from a man aged 50-60 years with alopecia areata. Some clones in this sample may be carry-over from other donors' samples.

This clonotype was recorded a few times. This chain connects TRBV9 to TRBJ2-3, with 7 bases that match TRBD2. Trimming took 0 bases from V and 8 from J; bases not matched to a gene: 3. The germline CDR1 and CDR2 sequences are SGDLS and YYNGEE. This CDR3 has 13 amino acids. CDR3 sequence: CASSVGGEGTQYF. In DNA, the CDR3 is TGTGCCAGCAGCGTAGGCGGGGAGGGTACGCAGTATTTT.

Turning to this clonotype: Possible read error: a much larger clone is one base away. The V call is TRBV7-2, the J call TRBJ2-5; D is perhaps TRBD1 (6 bases). V dropped 5 bases and J dropped 8 bases, with 21 bases sitting between them. CDR3 length: 15 residues. The V gene's germline CDR1 is SGHTA and CDR2 FQGNSA. Here the CDR3 DNA reads TGTGCCAGCAGCAAACACCCGGGACATGGAGGAACCCAGTACTTC. Its protein is CASSKHPGHGGTQYF.

This clonotype was observed many times. The chain recombines TRBV27 with TRBJ2-1; D remains ambiguous. This CDR3 comprises 15 residues. The V gene lost 2 bases and the J gene lost 2 bases, with 10 bases spanning the gap. Germline V gene sequence: CDR1 MNHEY, CDR2 SMNVEV (reference sequence). The CDR3 coding sequence is TGTGCCAGCAGTTTAATGGCAGCGCCCTACAATGAGCAGTTCTTC. This encodes CASSLMAAPYNEQFF.

This clonotype was counted ten times or more. The chain combines TRBV6-1 with TRBJ2-7; D might be TRBD2 (6 bases). CDR3 length: 15 residues. V dropped 4 bases and J dropped 0 bases, with 13 bases sitting between them. CDR1 and CDR2 (germline): MNHNS, SASEGT. CDR3 coding DNA: TGTGCCAGCAGTGGATTATCGGGAGCCTCCTACGAGCAGTACTTC. Translating gives CASSGLSGASYEQYF.

This clonotype showed up just a few times. The chain couples TRBV11-2 to TRBJ2-5; 12 bases match TRBD2. Per germline, CDR1 SGHAT and CDR2 FQNNGV. The CDR3 sequence is 16 residues long. J was trimmed by 4 bases and V by 4 bases; bases with no gene match: 7. The chain's CDR3 is CASSSPSGRAGETQYF. In DNA, the CDR3 is TGTGCCAGCAGCTCCCCTAGCGGGAGGGCCGGAGAGACCCAGTACTTC.

The CDR3 DNA is TGCAGCGTTGATCTAGCGGGGAAGGGGGATGAGCAGTTCTTC. Translation gives CSVDLAGKGDEQFF. The V gene is TRBV29-1, the J gene TRBJ2-1; TRBD2 matches at 9 bases. The trim removed 3 bases at V and 8 bases at J, leaving 8 bases unmatched. The CDR3 loop spans 14 amino acids. Per the germline V gene, CDR1 is SQVTM and CDR2 is ANQGSEA.

This clonotype occurred many times. This rearrangement joins TRBV28 to TRBJ2-6; 8 nucleotides align to TRBD1. CDR3 length equals 19 residues. Trimming took 7 bases from V and 0 from J; bases not matched to a gene: 14. The germline CDR1 and CDR2 sequences are MDHEN and SYDVKM. The CDR3 DNA is TGTGCCAGCACCCCATATACGGGACAGGTCAGCTCTGGGGCCAACGTCCTGACTTTC. Its translation is CASTPYTGQVSSGANVLTF.

This clonotype was recorded many times. In nucleotides, the CDR3 is TGCGCCAGCAGCCAAGTATCGGCAGGGGGCTACTCTGGAAACACCATATATTTT. Translation gives CASSQVSAGGYSGNTIYF. This sequence joins TRBV4-1 and TRBJ1-3; 8 positions agree with TRBD1. CDR1 and CDR2 from the germline V gene are MGHRA and YSYEKL. This CDR3 is built from 18 residues. J gave up 0 bases and V 1 base, and 8 bases lay outside the gene matches.

J is TRBJ1-1 and V is TRBV3-1, with TRBD1 matching over 7 bases. The CDR3 loop spans 14 amino acids. Looked up from germline, CDR1 is LGHDT and CDR2 is YNNKEL (reference sequence). Trimming cost V 4 bases and J 10 bases; bases outside gene matches: 12. CDR3 protein: CASSRDFPQGGAFF. The CDR3 coding sequence is TGTGCCAGCAGCCGAGATTTTCCGCAGGGGGGAGCTTTCTTT.

This clonotype was found many times. This chain joins TRBV6-6 and TRBJ2-3; D is unresolved. V was pared by 5 bases and J by 0 bases, with 15 bases between. The V gene's germline CDR1 is MNHNY and CDR2 SVGAGI (reference sequence). The CDR3 consists of 16 residues. The CDR3 spells CASSADWPASTDTQYF. The CDR3 DNA follows: TGTGCCAGCAGTGCCGACTGGCCGGCTAGCACAGATACGCAGTATTTT.